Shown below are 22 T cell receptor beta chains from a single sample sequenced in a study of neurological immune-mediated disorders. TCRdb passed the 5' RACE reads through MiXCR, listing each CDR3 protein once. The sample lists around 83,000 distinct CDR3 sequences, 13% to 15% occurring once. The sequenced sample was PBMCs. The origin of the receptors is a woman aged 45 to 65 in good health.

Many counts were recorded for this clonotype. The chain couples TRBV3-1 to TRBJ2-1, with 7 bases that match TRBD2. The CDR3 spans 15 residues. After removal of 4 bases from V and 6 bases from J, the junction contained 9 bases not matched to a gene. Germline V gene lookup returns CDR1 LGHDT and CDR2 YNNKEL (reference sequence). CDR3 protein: CASSPPQRETNEQFF. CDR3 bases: TGTGCCAGCAGCCCACCGCAGCGGGAAACCAATGAGCAGTTCTTC.

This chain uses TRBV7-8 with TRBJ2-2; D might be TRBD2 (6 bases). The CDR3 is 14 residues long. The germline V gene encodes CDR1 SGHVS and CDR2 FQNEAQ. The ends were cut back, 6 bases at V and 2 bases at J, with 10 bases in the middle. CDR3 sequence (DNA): TGTGCCAGCAGTCGGGACTCCAACACCGGGGAGCTGTTTTTT. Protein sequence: CASSRDSNTGELFF.

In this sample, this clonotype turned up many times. The DNA for the CDR3 is TGCGCCAGCAGCTTACAGACAGGGGCTAGCGGCTACACCTTC. Translation gives CASSLQTGASGYTF. The rearrangement joins TRBV5-1 to TRBJ1-2; 8 bases map to TRBD1. Germline V gene sequence: CDR1 SGHRS, CDR2 YFSETQ. The CDR3 sequence is 14 residues long. J gave up 8 bases and V 2 bases, and 8 bases lay outside the gene matches.

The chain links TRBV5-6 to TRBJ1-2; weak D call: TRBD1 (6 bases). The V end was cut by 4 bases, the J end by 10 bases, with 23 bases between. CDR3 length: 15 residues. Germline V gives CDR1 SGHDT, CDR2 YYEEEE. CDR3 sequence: CASSRITGLQTPYTF. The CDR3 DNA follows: TGTGCCAGCAGCCGAATCACAGGGCTACAAACCCCCTACACCTTC.

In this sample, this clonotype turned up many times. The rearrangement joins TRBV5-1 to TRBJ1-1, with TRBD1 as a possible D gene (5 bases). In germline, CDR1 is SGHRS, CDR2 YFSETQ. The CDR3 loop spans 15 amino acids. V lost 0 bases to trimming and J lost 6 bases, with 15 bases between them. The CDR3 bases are TGCGCCAGCAGCTTGGTCTCAGGGACCTTGGCTGAAGCTTTCTTT. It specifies CASSLVSGTLAEAFF.

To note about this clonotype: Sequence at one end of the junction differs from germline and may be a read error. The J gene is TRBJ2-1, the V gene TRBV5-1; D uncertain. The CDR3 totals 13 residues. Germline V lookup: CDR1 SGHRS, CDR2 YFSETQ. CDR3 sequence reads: CASSFGPNNERFF. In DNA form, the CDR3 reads TGCGCCAGCAGCTTTGGCCCGAACAATGAGCGGTTCTTC.

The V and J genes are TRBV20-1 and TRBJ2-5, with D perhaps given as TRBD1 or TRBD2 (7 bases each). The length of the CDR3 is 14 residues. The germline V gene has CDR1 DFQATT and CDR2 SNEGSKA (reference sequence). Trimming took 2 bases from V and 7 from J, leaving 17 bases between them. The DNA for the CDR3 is TGCAGTGCTAGACCCTCAGGGGGGGAAGCGACCCAGTACTTC. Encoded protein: CSARPSGGEATQYF.

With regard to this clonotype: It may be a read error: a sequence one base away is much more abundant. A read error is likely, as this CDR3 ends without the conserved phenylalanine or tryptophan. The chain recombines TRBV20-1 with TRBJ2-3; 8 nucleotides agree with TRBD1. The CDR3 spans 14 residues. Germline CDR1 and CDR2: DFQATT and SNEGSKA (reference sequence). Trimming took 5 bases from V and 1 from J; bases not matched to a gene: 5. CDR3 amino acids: CSAAPGQGTDTQYS. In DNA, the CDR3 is TGCAGTGCTGCACCGGGACAGGGCACAGATACGCAGTATTCT.

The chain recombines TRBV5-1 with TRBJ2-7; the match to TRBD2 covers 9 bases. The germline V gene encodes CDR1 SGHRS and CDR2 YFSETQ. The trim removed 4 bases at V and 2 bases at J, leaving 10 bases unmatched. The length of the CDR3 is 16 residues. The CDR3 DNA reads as TGCGCCAGCAGCCGTAGACTAGCGGAGATCCCCTACGAGCAGTACTTC. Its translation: CASSRRLAEIPYEQYF.

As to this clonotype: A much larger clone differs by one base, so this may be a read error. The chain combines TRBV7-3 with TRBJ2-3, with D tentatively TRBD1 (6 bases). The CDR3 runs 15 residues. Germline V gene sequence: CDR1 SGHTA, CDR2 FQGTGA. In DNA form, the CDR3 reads TGTGCCAGCAGTGTAATAGGGGGACATACAGATACGCGGTATTTT. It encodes CASSVIGGHTDTRYF.

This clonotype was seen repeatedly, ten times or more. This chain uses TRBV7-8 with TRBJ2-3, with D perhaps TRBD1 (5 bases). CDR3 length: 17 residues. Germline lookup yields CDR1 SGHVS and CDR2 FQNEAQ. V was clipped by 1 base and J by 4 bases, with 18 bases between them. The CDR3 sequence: CASSLVRSGSESDTQYF. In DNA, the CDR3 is TGTGCCAGCAGCTTAGTGAGGTCAGGGTCAGAATCAGATACGCAGTATTTT.

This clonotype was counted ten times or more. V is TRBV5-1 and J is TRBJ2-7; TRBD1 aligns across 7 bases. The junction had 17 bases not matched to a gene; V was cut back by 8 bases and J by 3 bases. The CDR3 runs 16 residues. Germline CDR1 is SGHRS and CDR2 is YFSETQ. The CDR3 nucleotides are TGCGCCAGTAAAACGAACCCCGGGACAGCCGACTACGAGCAGTACTTC. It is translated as CASKTNPGTADYEQYF.

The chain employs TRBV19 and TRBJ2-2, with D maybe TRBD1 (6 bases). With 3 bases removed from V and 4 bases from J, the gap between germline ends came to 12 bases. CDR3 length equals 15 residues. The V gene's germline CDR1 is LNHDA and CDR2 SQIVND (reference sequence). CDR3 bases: TGTGCCAGTAGTATCTCCGGGACACCCACCGGGGAGCTGTTTTTT. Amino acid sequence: CASSISGTPTGELFF. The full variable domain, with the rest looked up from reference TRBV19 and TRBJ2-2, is DGGITQSPKYLFRKEGQNVTLSCEQNLNHDAMYWYRQDPGQGLRLIYYSQIVNDFQKGDIAEGYSVSREKKESFPLTVTSAQKNPTAFYLCASSISGTPTGELFFGEGSRLTVL.

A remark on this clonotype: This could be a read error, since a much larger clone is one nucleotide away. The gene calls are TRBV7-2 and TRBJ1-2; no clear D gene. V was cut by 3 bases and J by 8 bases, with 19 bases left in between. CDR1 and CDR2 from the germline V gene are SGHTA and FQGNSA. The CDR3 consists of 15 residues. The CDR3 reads CASSLSSDISWGYTF. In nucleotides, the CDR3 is TGTGCCAGCAGCTTGAGTAGTGACATTTCTTGGGGCTACACCTTC.

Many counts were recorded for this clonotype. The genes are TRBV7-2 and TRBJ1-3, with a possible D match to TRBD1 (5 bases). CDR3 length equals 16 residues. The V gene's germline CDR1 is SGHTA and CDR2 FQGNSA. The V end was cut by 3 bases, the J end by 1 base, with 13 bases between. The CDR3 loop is CASSLGWRGSGNTIYF. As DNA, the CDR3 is TGTGCCAGCAGCTTGGGTTGGAGGGGATCTGGAAACACCATATATTTT.

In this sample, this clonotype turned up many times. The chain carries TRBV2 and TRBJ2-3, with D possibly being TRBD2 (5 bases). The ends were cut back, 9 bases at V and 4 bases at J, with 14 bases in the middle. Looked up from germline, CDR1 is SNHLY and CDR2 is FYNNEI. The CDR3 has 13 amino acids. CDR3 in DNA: TGTGCCAGTCCCCCGGGGTTTGCAGATACGCAGTATTTT. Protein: CASPPGFADTQYF.

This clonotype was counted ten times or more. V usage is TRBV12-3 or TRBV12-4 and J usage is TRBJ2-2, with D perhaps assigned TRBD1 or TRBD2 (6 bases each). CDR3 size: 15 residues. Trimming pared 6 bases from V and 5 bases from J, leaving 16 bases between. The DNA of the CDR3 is TGTGCCAGCAGCATTAGGGGGGTGAAGACCGGGGAGCTGTTTTTT. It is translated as CASSIRGVKTGELFF.

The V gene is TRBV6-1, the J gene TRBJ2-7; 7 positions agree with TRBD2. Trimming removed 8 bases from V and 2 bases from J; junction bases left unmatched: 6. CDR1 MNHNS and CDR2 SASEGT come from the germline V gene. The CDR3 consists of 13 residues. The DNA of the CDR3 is TGTGCCAGCGAGGCGGGAGAGGCCTACGAGCAGTACTTC. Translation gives CASEAGEAYEQYF.

Here the CDR3 DNA reads TGCGCCAGCAGCCAGAAAAGGGGGGAGAGCACCGGGGAGCTGTTTTTT. It translates to CASSQKRGESTGELFF. This sequence joins TRBV5-1 and TRBJ2-2, with D perhaps being TRBD1 or TRBD2 (6 bases each). V was pared by 4 bases and J by 4 bases, with 17 bases between. The CDR3 extends over 16 amino acids. CDR1 is SGHRS and CDR2 is YFSETQ in the germline V gene.

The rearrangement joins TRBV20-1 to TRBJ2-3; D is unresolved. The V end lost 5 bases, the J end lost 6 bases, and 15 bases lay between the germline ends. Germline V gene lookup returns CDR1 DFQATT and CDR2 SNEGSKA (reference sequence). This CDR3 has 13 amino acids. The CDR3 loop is CSAAPPKLDTQYF. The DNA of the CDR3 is TGCAGTGCTGCACCCCCAAAATTGGATACGCAGTATTTT.

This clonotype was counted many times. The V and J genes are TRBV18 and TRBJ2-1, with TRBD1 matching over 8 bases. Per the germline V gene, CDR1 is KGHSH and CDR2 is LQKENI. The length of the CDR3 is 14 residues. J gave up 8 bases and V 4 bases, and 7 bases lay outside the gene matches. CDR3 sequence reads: CASSLSGQGDEQFF. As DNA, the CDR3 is TGTGCCAGCTCACTGAGTGGACAGGGAGATGAGCAGTTCTTC.

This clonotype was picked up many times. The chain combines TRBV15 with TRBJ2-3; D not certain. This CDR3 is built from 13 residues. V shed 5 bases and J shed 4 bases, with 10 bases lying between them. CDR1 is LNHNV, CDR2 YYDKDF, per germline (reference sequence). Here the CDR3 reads CATSPSSPDTQYF. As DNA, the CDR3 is TGTGCCACCAGCCCGAGCAGCCCAGATACGCAGTATTTT.